This T cell receptor beta chain was captured in a study of blood T cell repertoires in COVID-19. Trimming stripped 3 bases from V and 10 bases from J, with 11 bases between. The CDR3 sequence is 11 residues long. In germline, CDR1 is SQVTM, CDR2 ANQGSEA. Profiling relied on immunoSEQ multiplex PCR, and the TCRdb table lists in-frame clones only, not all of them. This sample has approximately 150,000 clones, with 88% found just once. This chain links TRBV29-1 with TRBJ2-3, with D tentatively TRBD2 (6 bases). This sequence originates from a man in his 70s with active COVID-19. Sequences were obtained from peripheral blood. The CDR3 region has the DNA TGCAGCGTTGAGGGGGGAGGAGCGCAGTATTTT. Amino acid sequence: CSVEGGGAQYF.